What follows describes a single T cell receptor beta chain. The antigen it binds to is not known. There are no base qualities to consult, and no much larger clone falls within one base. The receptor library was made with the immunoSEQ multiplex PCR assay. For the multiplex PCR, a mixture combining 60 forward primers for TCR Vbeta segments and 13 reverse primers for TCR Jbeta segments was used. The CDR3 region of rearranged TCR beta genes was amplified from genomic DNA by a multiplex PCR assay. The amplified TCR beta libraries were sequenced on the Illumina HiSeq System as 87-base-pair reads. From the authors' description of their analysis: A later analysis counted about 76 million unique TCR beta chains across the 666 repertoires, and 9.5 million to 11 million of these chains were shared by at least two donors. A nearest-neighbor algorithm error-corrected the raw reads and collapsed the reads into unique sequences, merging closely related sequences to remove PCR and sequencing errors. Alignment of CDR3 sequences to IMGT reference sequences was used to assign V, D and J gene segments. For a sequence to be retained, a match of at least six nucleotides to both a V gene segment and a J gene segment was required. A rearrangement was called productive if the CDR3 had no stop codons and remained in frame with V and J, and every other rearrangement was called non-productive. CDR3 was defined by IMGT convention, running from the second conserved V-encoded cysteine to the conserved J-encoded phenylalanine. The earlier analysis of a few hundred of the donors excluded sequences that lacked an unambiguous match to a single V gene segment. In an earlier analysis of roughly 500 of the donors, V segments were called functional above 56.7% productive rearrangements and were called segregating when the between-donor standard deviation exceeded 5%. A statistical classification framework was developed to diagnose cytomegalovirus status using the catalog of TCR beta chain sequences. A later analysis assigned V and J genes by comparing TCR nucleotide sequences with IMGT/GENE-DB human TR gene sequences. The TCRdist pipeline was used in a later analysis to assign CDR3 sequences and most-parsimonious VDJ recombination scenarios. In a later analysis, every TCR beta chain was defined by the combination of its CDR3 amino acid sequence and its V-gene family, and reads without a unique V-gene family were dropped. To address suspected cross-contamination and a sequencing artifact, a later analysis removed 592 highly shared, low-generation-probability nucleotide sequences. For each public chain, a later analysis derived a clonal expansion index from normalized ranks of inferred template counts within each repertoire. Generation probabilities in a later analysis came from a VDJ recombination model fitted to out-of-frame rearrangements, and those results were checked against IGoR. A later analysis scored TCR-TCR, TCR-HLA and TCR-CMV co-occurrence with hypergeometric tests, applying a repertoire-size bias correction to TCR pairs. To estimate false discovery rates, a later analysis permuted the HLA or CMV assignments 20 times. A later analysis grouped co-occurring TCRs with DBSCAN, adding TCRdist sequence similarity when clustering within HLA-allele-positive subsets. Repertoires with fewer than 30,000 or more than 120,000 public chains, plus five repertoires with anomalous nucleotide sharing, were excluded from co-occurrence clustering. Not all clones reach the TCRdb copy of this immuneACCESS table, which keeps in-frame sequences only. Checked studies attribute under half of the gap to unresolved V genes and leave the rest unexplained. The V and J calls and clone size come from that table; D and trimming were worked out from the DNA. The sample table shows more than 150,000 clones, and about 86% are seen once. Of the sample, 2.2% is held by the ten largest clones.

The cohort comprised around 700 healthy bone marrow donors. Cohort members were all nominally healthy when sampled, although unrecorded immune exposures were likely present. The donor was CMV seronegative and was included in the group of a few hundred seronegative cohort members. A peripheral blood sample was provided by each donor, and peripheral blood mononuclear cells were used for TCR beta sequencing. The Qiagen DNeasy Blood Extraction Kit was used to extract genomic DNA from the blood cell samples. This record belongs to a study of cytomegalovirus exposure and HLA in healthy donors (dated by TCRdb to 2016 to 2017). About the investigation overall: An earlier analysis of some 600 of the donors reported about 280 Gb of sequence data and roughly 120 million unique TCR beta sequences obtained from around 180 million T cells. Of the 398 genotyped donors, more than 75% were placed in the genetic ancestry cluster associated with self-reported Caucasian donors. The study was designed to test whether signatures of past pathogen exposure could be identified by cataloging public T cell receptors. Using immunosequencing, the study profiled T cell repertoires from around 680 subjects and related those repertoires to cytomegalovirus serostatus. In addition to the first cohort of 650 to 750 subjects, a separate validation cohort of 120 different subjects was used. Roughly five DR-DQ haplotypes were treated as single units for association and clustering because of strong linkage in the cohort. Class I and class II HLA loci were covered by the typing at four-digit resolution. Every repertoire in the discovery cohort had been generated on one and the same sequencing platform. To predict cytomegalovirus infection status, the study combined high-throughput TCR immunosequencing, statistical association of individual TCRs with disease status, and machine learning. Among over 350 genotyped donors of the cohort, an average of about 240,000 unique TCR beta nucleotide sequences were sequenced per donor, 15% to 20% of them non-productive. To study patterns of TCR occurrence, a later analysis re-analyzed previously published TCR beta repertoires from under 750 donors and added high-resolution HLA genotyping. Typing coverage differed by locus: A, B, C, DRB1 and DQB1 were typed in about 620-630 donors, DQA1 in about 500, DPA1 in 600 to 610, and DPB1 in 472. An early release covering some 640 HLA-typed donors comprised 250 to 350 gigabases of sequencing data and tens of millions of unique TCR sequences. Donor age, sex, ethnicity and CMV serostatus were compiled together with the repertoire data. A later genetic analysis used genome-wide SNP genotypes for about three fifths of the roughly 700 donors, treating that subset as a discovery cohort. To decide whether each TCR beta V gene segment behaved as functional or pseudogenic, an earlier analysis of over 500 of the donors relied on high-throughput TCR beta sequencing. Rather than using new phenotypic data, the later analysis identified candidate immune exposures from TCR beta sequences and from how often those sequences occurred across donors. General study outcomes and caveats: Linkage disequilibrium might explain the correlated functional status among segregating V segments, but an unknown experimental factor could not be excluded. The classifier was reported to diagnose cytomegalovirus status with high specificity and sensitivity in both the original cohort and the validation cohort. The study gave a list of 150 to 200 TCR beta chains associated with cytomegalovirus. Some 16 rarely observed V segments, including chromosome 9 orphons, were excluded from the earlier analysis of a few hundred of the donors because counts were too low. Only TCR beta chains were sequenced in this cohort, and the absence of alpha or paired-chain data limited detectable features. Compared with equally common non-associated chains, HLA-associated TCR beta chains in a later analysis were more clonally expanded and had lower generation probabilities. In a later analysis, some 18,000 TCR beta sequences were associated with specific HLA alleles at a false discovery rate of 0.05. A later genetic analysis associated a missense DCLRE1C variant with V-gene and J-gene trimming of TCR beta chains, and an independent cohort replicated the association. A later genetic analysis reported fewer N-insertions in productive TCRs among donors in an Asian-associated ancestry cluster than the roughly 650-donor mean. Assigning TCR associations to individual alleles was difficult when HLA alleles, especially DR and DQ, strongly co-occurred. In an earlier analysis of more than 500 of the donors, most TCR beta V segments appeared in productive rearrangements about 90% or about 30% of the time, broadly matching IMGT annotations. A later analysis found that most CMV-associated TCR beta chains appeared HLA-restricted, with HLA associations seemingly driven largely by CMV exposure. For the cohort, immune exposure information was limited to CMV serostatus. Because HLA typing was missing for some donors at each locus, association tests included only the typed subset. Presence/absence analyses assumed roughly uniform sequencing depth across donors, an assumption that may not hold. In a later analysis, several top co-occurrence clusters were reported to appear linked to parvovirus B19, influenza, CMV and Epstein-Barr virus. A cluster of highly shared sequence variants was judged likely to represent a technical artifact of the sequencing pipeline. A few of the identified cytomegalovirus-associated TCR beta chains were confirmed in vitro to be specific for cytomegalovirus antigens. In a later analysis, the rate of TCR association differed among HLA loci, with DRB1 alleles having the most associated TCRs and HLA-C alleles having the fewest. A further reported finding was that TCR beta sequences accurately predicted the HLA-A and HLA-B alleles for most subjects in the first cohort. The authors suggested that the approach could potentially be extended to other disease states and immunological phenotypes. Most TCR sequences were seen in very few donors, while some public TCRs were found in many individuals.

The receptor comes from a woman in her thirties in good health and CMV-seronegative. Material: PBMCs.

The DNA is as follows: TGTGCCAGCAACAACAGGGATGAGACCCAGTACTTC. Its amino acids are CASNNRDETQYF. The V and J genes are TRBV6-5 and TRBJ2-5; TRBD1 is a weak D gene call, 6 bases matching. V is reduced by 7 bases and J by 5 bases, leaving a spacing of 11 bases between them. Spanning cysteine to phenylalanine, the CDR3 consists of 12 amino acids. Only CDR3 DNA is held: 36 bases, read in frame from base 1. The germline V gene sets CDR1 to MNHEY and CDR2 to SVGAGI.